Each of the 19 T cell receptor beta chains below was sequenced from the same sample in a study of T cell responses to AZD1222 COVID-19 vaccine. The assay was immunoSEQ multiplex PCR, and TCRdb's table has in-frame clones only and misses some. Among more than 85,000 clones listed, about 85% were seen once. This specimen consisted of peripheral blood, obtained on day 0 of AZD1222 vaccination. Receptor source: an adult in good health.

CDR3 sequence (DNA): TGTGCCAGCAGCCCGGATCCTAGCGGGAACTACAATGAGCAGTTCTTC. Translation gives CASSPDPSGNYNEQFF. The chain is built from TRBV11-2 and TRBJ2-1; TRBD2 matches at 9 bases. Trimming cost V 5 bases and J 3 bases; bases outside gene matches: 8. Germline CDR1 is SGHAT and CDR2 is FQNNGV. The CDR3 is 16 residues long.

This chain's CDR3 is CASSQWEQIDGYTF. The CDR3, as DNA: TGTGCCAGCAGCCAATGGGAACAGATCGATGGCTACACCTTC. The rearrangement uses TRBV14 and TRBJ1-2, with no clear D. Germline loops: CDR1 SGHDN, CDR2 FVKESK. Deletions cut 2 bases from V and 6 bases from J, with 13 bases between. CDR3 length: 14 amino acids.

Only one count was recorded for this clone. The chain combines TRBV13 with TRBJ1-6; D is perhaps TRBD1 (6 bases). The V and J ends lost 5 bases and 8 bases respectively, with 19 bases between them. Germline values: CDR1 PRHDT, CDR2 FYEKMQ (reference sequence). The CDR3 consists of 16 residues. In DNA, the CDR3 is TGTGCCAGCAGCGCCCCCGGGACACAAGGCGATTCACCCCTCCACTTT. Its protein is CASSAPGTQGDSPLHF.

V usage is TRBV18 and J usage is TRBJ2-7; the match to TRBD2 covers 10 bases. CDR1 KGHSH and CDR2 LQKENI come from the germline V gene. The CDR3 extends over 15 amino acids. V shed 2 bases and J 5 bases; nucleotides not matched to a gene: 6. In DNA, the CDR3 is TGTGCCAGCTCACCAACTACTAGCGGGAAAGACGAGCAGTACTTC. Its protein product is CASSPTTSGKDEQYF.

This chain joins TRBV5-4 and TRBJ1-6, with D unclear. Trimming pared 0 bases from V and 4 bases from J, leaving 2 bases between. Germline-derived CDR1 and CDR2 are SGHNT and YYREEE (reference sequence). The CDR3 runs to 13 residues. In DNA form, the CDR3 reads TGTGCCAGCAGCTTGGAGTATAATTCACCCCTCCACTTT. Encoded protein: CASSLEYNSPLHF.

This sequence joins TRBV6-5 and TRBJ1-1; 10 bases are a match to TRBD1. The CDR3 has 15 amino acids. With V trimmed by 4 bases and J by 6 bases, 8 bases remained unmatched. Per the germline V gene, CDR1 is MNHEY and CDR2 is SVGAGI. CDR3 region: CASSWDRGSEAEAFF. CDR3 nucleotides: TGTGCCAGCAGTTGGGACAGGGGATCGGAAGCTGAAGCTTTCTTT.

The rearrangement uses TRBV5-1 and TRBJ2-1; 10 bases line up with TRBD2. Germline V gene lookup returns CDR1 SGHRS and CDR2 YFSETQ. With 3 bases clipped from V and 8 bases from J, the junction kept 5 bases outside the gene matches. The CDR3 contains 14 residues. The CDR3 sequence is CASSSRTSGDEQFF. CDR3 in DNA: TGCGCCAGCAGCTCGAGGACTAGCGGAGATGAGCAGTTCTTC.

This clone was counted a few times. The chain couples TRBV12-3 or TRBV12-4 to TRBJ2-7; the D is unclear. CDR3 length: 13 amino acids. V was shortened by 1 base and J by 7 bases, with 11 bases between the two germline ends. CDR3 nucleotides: TGTGCCAGCAGTTTAGGAGCTTCTGGGGAGCAGTACTTC. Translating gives CASSLGASGEQYF.

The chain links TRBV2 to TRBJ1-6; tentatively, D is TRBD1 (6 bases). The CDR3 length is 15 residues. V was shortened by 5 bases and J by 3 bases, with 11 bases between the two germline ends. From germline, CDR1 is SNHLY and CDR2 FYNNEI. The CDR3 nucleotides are TGTGCCAGCAGTCCAGAACAGGGCTATAATTCACCCCTCCACTTT. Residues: CASSPEQGYNSPLHF.

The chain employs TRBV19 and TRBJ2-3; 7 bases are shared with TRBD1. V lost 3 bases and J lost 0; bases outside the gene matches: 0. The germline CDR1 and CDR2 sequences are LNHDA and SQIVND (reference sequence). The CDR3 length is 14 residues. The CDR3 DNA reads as TGTGCCAGTAGTATGGGACAGAGCACAGATACGCAGTATTTT. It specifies CASSMGQSTDTQYF.

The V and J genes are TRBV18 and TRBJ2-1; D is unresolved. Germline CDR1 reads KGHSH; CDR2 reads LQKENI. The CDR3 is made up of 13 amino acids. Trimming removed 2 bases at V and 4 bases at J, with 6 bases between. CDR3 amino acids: CASSPSQYNEQFF. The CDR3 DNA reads TGTGCCAGCTCACCATCGCAGTACAATGAGCAGTTCTTC.

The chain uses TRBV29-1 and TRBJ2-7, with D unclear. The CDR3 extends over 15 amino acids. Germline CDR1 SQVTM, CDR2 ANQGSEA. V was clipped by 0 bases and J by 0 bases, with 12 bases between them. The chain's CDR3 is CSVEDLDGSSYEQYF. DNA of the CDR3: TGCAGCGTTGAAGATCTTGACGGGTCCTCCTACGAGCAGTACTTC.

The chain's CDR3 is CASSPPGISGYEQYF. The CDR3 nucleotides read TGTGCCAGCTCACCACCGGGCATTAGCGGATACGAGCAGTACTTC. The genes are TRBV18 and TRBJ2-7; D might be TRBD2 (6 bases). The germline V and J ends were trimmed by 0 bases and 4 bases, with 13 bases remaining between them. Germline V gene data show CDR1 as KGHSH and CDR2 as LQKENI. The CDR3 is 15 amino acids.

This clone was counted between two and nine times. CDR3 DNA sequence: TGCAGTGCTAGTAGCGGGCCAGTGGGGGGCTACACCTTC. Its protein product is CSASSGPVGGYTF. This sequence joins TRBV20-1 and TRBJ1-2; no clear D. The CDR3 is 13 amino acids. CDR1 and CDR2 (germline): DFQATT, SNEGSKA (reference sequence). Trimming took 3 bases from V and 8 from J, leaving 16 bases between them.

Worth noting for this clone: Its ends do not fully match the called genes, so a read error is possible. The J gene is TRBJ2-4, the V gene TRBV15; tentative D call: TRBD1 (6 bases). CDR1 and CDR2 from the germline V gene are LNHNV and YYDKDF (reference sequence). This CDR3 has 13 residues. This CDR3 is CATSRDFGQPPAF. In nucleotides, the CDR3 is TGTGCCACCAGCAGAGATTTCGGACAGCCCCCCGCCTTC.

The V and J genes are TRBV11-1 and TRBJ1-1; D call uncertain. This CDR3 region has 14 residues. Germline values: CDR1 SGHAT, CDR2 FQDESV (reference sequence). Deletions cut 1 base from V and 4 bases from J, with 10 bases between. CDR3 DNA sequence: TGTGCCAGCAGCTTAGGGGGATACGGCACTGAAGCTTTCTTT. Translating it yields CASSLGGYGTEAFF.

DNA of the CDR3: TGTGCCAGCAGCCAAGATCATAATAGCAATCAGCCCCAGCATTTT. This translates into CASSQDHNSNQPQHF. V usage is TRBV4-2 and J usage is TRBJ1-5; no clear D. From germline, CDR1 is LGHNA and CDR2 YNFKEQ. V gave up 0 bases and J gave up 0 bases, with 6 bases separating them. This CDR3 spans 15 amino acids.

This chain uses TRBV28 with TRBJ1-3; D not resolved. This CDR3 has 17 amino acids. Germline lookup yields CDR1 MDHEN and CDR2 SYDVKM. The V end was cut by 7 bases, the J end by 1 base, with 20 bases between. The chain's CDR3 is CASILSRGSLSGNTIYF. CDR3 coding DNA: TGTGCCAGCATATTGTCGCGGGGTAGCTTGTCTGGAAACACCATATATTTT.

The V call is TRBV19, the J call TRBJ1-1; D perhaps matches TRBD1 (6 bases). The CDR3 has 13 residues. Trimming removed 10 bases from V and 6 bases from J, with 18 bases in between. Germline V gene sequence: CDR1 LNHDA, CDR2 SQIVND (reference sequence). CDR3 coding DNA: TGTGCCACCCGGAGGGGGGGGGCGGCTGAAGCTTTCTTT. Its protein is CATRRGGAAEAFF. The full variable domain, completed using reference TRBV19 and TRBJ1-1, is DGGITQSPKYLFRKEGQNVTLSCEQNLNHDAMYWYRQDPGQGLRLIYYSQIVNDFQKGDIAEGYSVSREKKESFPLTVTSAQKNPTAFYLCATRRGGAAEAFFGQGTRLTVV.